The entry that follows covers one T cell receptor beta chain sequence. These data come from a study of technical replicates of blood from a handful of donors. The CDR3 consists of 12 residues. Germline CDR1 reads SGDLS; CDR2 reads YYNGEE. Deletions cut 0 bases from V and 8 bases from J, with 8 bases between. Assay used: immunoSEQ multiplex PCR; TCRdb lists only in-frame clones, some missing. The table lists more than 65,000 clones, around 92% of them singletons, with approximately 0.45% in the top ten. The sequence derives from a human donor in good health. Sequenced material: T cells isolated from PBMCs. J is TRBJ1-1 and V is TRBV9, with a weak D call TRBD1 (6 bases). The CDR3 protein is CASSVATGEAFF. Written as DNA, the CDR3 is TGTGCCAGCAGCGTAGCTACAGGGGAAGCTTTCTTT. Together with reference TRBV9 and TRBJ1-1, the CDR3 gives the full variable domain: DSGVTQTPKHLITATGQRVTLRCSPRSGDLSVYWYQQSLDQGLQFLIQYYNGEERAKGNILERFSAQQFPDLHSELNLSSLELGDSALYFCASSVATGEAFFGQGTRLTVV.